This record looks at one T cell receptor beta chain sequence and its context. Its antigen is undetermined. Assay used: immunoSEQ multiplex PCR; TCRdb lists only in-frame clones, some missing. The data contain just over 95,000 clones, roughly 82% of them seen just once; the ten biggest clones take up approximately 7.8%. The CDR3 runs to 13 residues. Per germline, CDR1 SNHLY and CDR2 FYNNEI. The V end lost 7 bases, the J end lost 6 bases, and 16 bases lay between the germline ends. The data stem from a study of radiation and T cells in renal cell carcinoma. Notes on the study in general: Pretreatment tumor biopsies were lacking, so baseline clonotypes are unknown.

As to time point: blood 4 weeks post-SBRT, at nephrectomy. Treatment specified: 15 Gy SBRT to primary tumor, nephrectomy 4 weeks later. Nephrectomy followed 15 Gy stereotactic body radiation by 4 weeks. The patient's renal cell carcinoma had clear cell pathology. Specimen: blood, collected from a patient whose treatment included radiotherapy and nephrectomy. The receptor comes from a man between 60 and 75 years old with renal cell carcinoma. The chain employs TRBV2 and TRBJ2-7, with D possibly matching TRBD1 (7 bases). The CDR3 reads CASNNQGGLEQYF. CDR3 nucleotides: TGTGCCAGCAATAATCAGGGGGGTCTCGAGCAGTACTTC.